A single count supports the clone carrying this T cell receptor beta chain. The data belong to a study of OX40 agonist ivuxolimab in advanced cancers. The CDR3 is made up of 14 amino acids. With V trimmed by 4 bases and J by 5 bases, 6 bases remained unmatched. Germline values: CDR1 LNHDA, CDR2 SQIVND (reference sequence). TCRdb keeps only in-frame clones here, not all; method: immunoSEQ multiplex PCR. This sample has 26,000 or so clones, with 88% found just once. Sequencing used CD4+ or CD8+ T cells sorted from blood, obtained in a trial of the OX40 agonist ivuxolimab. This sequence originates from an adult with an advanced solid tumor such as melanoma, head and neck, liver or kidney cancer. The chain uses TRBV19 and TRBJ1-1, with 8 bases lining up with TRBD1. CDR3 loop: CASSSAGGYTEAFF. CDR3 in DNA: TGTGCCAGTAGTAGTGCAGGGGGCTATACTGAAGCTTTCTTT. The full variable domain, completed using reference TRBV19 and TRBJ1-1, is DGGITQSPKYLFRKEGQNVTLSCEQNLNHDAMYWYRQDPGQGLRLIYYSQIVNDFQKGDIAEGYSVSREKKESFPLTVTSAQKNPTAFYLCASSSAGGYTEAFFGQGTRLTVV.